The 16 T cell receptor beta chains below all came from one sample that was sequenced in a study of CD8 T cells in Susac syndrome. Random hexamers were used to reverse transcribe about 0.5 to 1 ug of RNA. TCRdb reprocessed the immunoSEQ multiplex PCR reads with MiXCR, giving one entry per CDR3 protein. The sample includes 170,000 or so distinct CDR3 sequences, approximately 95% seen only once; the top ten take about 0.088%. Material: CD4+ T cells from PBMCs. Receptors were obtained from a human donor with multiple sclerosis.

This chain links TRBV11-2 with TRBJ1-3; D is perhaps TRBD1 (6 bases). Germline-derived CDR1 and CDR2 are SGHAT and FQNNGV. V lost 5 bases and J lost 0, with 8 bases in between. This CDR3 is built from 14 residues. CDR3 in DNA: TGTGCCAGCAGCGCACAGGGCTCTGGAAACACCATATATTTT. It codes for CASSAQGSGNTIYF.

The rearrangement uses TRBV19 and TRBJ1-2; 10 bases fit TRBD1. Germline CDR1 LNHDA, CDR2 SQIVND (reference sequence). The ends lost 6 bases at V and 0 bases at J; junction bases unmatched: 4. The CDR3 is 15 amino acids. This CDR3 is CASRTGGGPNYGYTF. In nucleotides, the CDR3 is TGTGCCAGTAGGACAGGGGGCGGCCCTAACTATGGCTACACCTTC.

V gene TRBV7-3 combines with J gene TRBJ2-3; 13 nucleotides align to TRBD2. Per the germline V gene, CDR1 is SGHTA and CDR2 is FQGTGA. This CDR3 is 15 amino acids long. V trimming: 5 bases; J trimming: 4 bases; junction bases outside the gene matches: 3. CDR3 coding DNA: TGTGCCAGCAGCGCCACTAGCGGGGGGGCAGATACGCAGTATTTT. As protein: CASSATSGGADTQYF.

The chain carries TRBV2 and TRBJ2-2; D remains unclear. Between the trimmed V and J ends, which lost 3 bases and 0 bases, there was a span of 5 bases. The CDR3 spans 14 residues. Germline V gene sequence: CDR1 SNHLY, CDR2 FYNNEI. CDR3 DNA: TGTGCCAGCAGTGACACTACGAACACCGGGGAGCTGTTTTTT. This gives the protein CASSDTTNTGELFF.

V is TRBV5-1 and J is TRBJ2-2, with D unclear. The CDR3 loop spans 15 amino acids. CDR1 and CDR2 (germline): SGHRS, YFSETQ. Trimming removed 0 bases from V and 6 bases from J, with 12 bases in between. The CDR3 sequence: CASSLDVGLAGELFF. In DNA, the CDR3 is TGCGCCAGCAGCTTGGATGTAGGGTTGGCCGGGGAGCTGTTTTTT.

The V call is TRBV9, the J call TRBJ1-1; tentative D call: TRBD1 (6 bases). This CDR3 contains 15 residues. The germline V gene has CDR1 SGDLS and CDR2 YYNGEE. Between the trimmed V and J ends, which lost 3 bases and 2 bases, there was a span of 14 bases. CDR3 DNA: TGTGCCAGCAGCGAGGACAGAGGGTTAAACACTGAAGCTTTCTTT. Its translation is CASSEDRGLNTEAFF. The complete variable domain, with remaining parts taken from reference TRBV9 and TRBJ1-1, reads DSGVTQTPKHLITATGQRVTLRCSPRSGDLSVYWYQQSLDQGLQFLIQYYNGEERAKGNILERFSAQQFPDLHSELNLSSLELGDSALYFCASSEDRGLNTEAFFGQGTRLTVV.

The chain joins TRBV2 to TRBJ1-5; the D is unclear. Trimming stripped 7 bases from V and 0 bases from J, with 16 bases between. The CDR3 contains 16 residues. In germline, CDR1 is SNHLY, CDR2 FYNNEI. CDR3 protein: CASTSLGSFSNQPQHF. The CDR3 DNA sequence: TGTGCCAGCACCTCCCTTGGAAGTTTTAGCAATCAGCCCCAGCATTTT.

The chain has TRBV2 and TRBJ2-2; D is uncertain. The V and J ends lost 7 bases and 2 bases respectively, with 11 bases between them. This CDR3 has 14 amino acids. The germline CDR1 and CDR2 sequences are SNHLY and FYNNEI. CDR3 loop: CASTIQANTGELFF. For the CDR3, the DNA is TGTGCCAGCACGATTCAGGCAAACACCGGGGAGCTGTTTTTT.

This clonotype was detected only once. The genes are TRBV2 and TRBJ1-1, with D maybe TRBD1 (6 bases). This CDR3 has 14 amino acids. V lost 3 bases, J lost 1 base, and 9 bases lay in between. CDR1 is SNHLY, CDR2 FYNNEI, per germline. For the CDR3, the DNA is TGTGCCAGCAGTGATTTACAGGGGAACACTGAAGCTTTCTTT. As protein: CASSDLQGNTEAFF.

CDR3 sequence (DNA): TGTGCCAGCAGCTTGGATGGGACAGGCTCCTACGAGCAGTACTTC. Its protein product is CASSLDGTGSYEQYF. The chain couples TRBV5-4 to TRBJ2-7; the match to TRBD1 covers 8 bases. Per the germline V gene, CDR1 is SGHNT and CDR2 is YYREEE (reference sequence). This CDR3 comprises 15 residues. The V and J ends lost 0 bases and 0 bases, in that order; junction bases with no gene match: 2. The variable domain in full, with the rest retrieved from reference TRBV5-4 and TRBJ2-7, is ETGVTQSPTHLIKTRGQQVTLRCSSQSGHNTVSWYQQALGQGPQFIFQYYREEENGRGNFPPRFSGLQFPNYSSELNVNALELDDSALYLCASSLDGTGSYEQYFGPGTRLTVT.

This chain links TRBV28 with TRBJ1-5; no clear D. Trimming cost V 8 bases and J 4 bases, with 3 bases left between them. Germline V gene lookup returns CDR1 MDHEN and CDR2 SYDVKM. This CDR3 has 10 residues. Here the CDR3 reads CASSNQPQHF. The CDR3 nucleotides are TGTGCCAGCTCAAATCAGCCCCAGCATTTT.

The rearrangement joins TRBV6-1 to TRBJ1-2; D perhaps matches TRBD1 (6 bases). The CDR3 has 15 residues. Trimming took 1 base from V and 2 from J, leaving 11 bases between them. CDR1 is MNHNS and CDR2 is SASEGT in the germline V gene. CDR3 in amino acids: CASSEERGLNYGYTF. The CDR3, as DNA: TGTGCCAGCAGTGAAGAACGGGGGCTGAACTATGGCTACACCTTC.

The J gene is TRBJ2-5, the V gene TRBV7-2; D is possibly TRBD1 or TRBD2 (5 bases each). Germline V CDR1 and CDR2: SGHTA, FQGNSA. The CDR3 sequence is 15 residues long. Trimming removed 8 bases from V and 3 bases from J, with 19 bases in between. The CDR3 bases are TGTGCCAGCTCCGAGCGCCCGGGGCCTAAAGAGACCCAGTACTTC. It encodes CASSERPGPKETQYF.

Comment on this clonotype: Sequence at one end of the junction differs from germline and may be a read error. V and J are TRBV2 and TRBJ2-5; 7 positions match TRBD2. The CDR3 covers 13 residues. The germline V gene has CDR1 SNHLY and CDR2 FYNNEI. As DNA, the CDR3 is TGTGCCAGCAGTGATAGGCAGCGGGGCCTAGGGGACTTC. As protein: CASSDRQRGLGDF.

This chain connects TRBV19 to TRBJ1-2; D gene unclear. CDR1 and CDR2 (germline): LNHDA, SQIVND (reference sequence). V was trimmed by 7 bases and J by 1 base, leaving 10 bases between them. The CDR3 loop spans 13 amino acids. In nucleotides, the CDR3 is TGTGCCAGTACCGCAGGCCGTAACTATGGCTACACCTTC. It translates to CASTAGRNYGYTF. Full variable domain (missing parts from reference TRBV19 and TRBJ1-2): DGGITQSPKYLFRKEGQNVTLSCEQNLNHDAMYWYRQDPGQGLRLIYYSQIVNDFQKGDIAEGYSVSREKKESFPLTVTSAQKNPTAFYLCASTAGRNYGYTFGSGTRLTVV.

This clonotype was observed once. The chain couples TRBV5-8 to TRBJ1-5; D is unclear. Germline assignment: CDR1 SGHTS and CDR2 YDEGEE. CDR3 length: 14 residues. The ends were cut back, 1 base at V and 3 bases at J, with 8 bases in the middle. The CDR3 coding sequence is TGTGCCAGCAGCTTGTGGGCAGACAATCAGCCCCAGCATTTT. Translating gives CASSLWADNQPQHF.